This T cell receptor beta chain was observed in a study of radiation and T cells in renal cell carcinoma. Time point in this sample: baseline pretreatment blood. As to treatment: 15 Gy SBRT to primary tumor, nephrectomy 4 weeks later. Blood was sampled at baseline, 2 weeks and 4 weeks after SBRT. Looked up from germline, CDR1 is SGHRS and CDR2 is YFSETQ. There are 17 residues in the CDR3. V lost 0 bases to trimming and J lost 7 bases; unmatched junction nucleotides: 11. Study-level results: In blood, top tumor clones expanded by 2 weeks, shrinking by 4.

Concerning this clone itself: The antigen is unknown.

Libraries were prepared by immunoSEQ multiplex PCR; TCRdb keeps only in-frame clonotypes and omits some of them. The profile shows some 150,000 clones, roughly 83% of them singletons. The TCR comes from a woman in her forties or fifties with renal cell carcinoma. This specimen was blood, taken from a patient whose treatment included radiotherapy and nephrectomy. The rearrangement joins TRBV5-1 to TRBJ2-2; 8 nucleotides line up with TRBD2. As DNA, the CDR3 is TGCGCCAGCAGCTTGGTTACCCGGGGGGGCATTGACGGGGAGCTGTTTTTT. Its protein product is CASSLVTRGGIDGELFF.